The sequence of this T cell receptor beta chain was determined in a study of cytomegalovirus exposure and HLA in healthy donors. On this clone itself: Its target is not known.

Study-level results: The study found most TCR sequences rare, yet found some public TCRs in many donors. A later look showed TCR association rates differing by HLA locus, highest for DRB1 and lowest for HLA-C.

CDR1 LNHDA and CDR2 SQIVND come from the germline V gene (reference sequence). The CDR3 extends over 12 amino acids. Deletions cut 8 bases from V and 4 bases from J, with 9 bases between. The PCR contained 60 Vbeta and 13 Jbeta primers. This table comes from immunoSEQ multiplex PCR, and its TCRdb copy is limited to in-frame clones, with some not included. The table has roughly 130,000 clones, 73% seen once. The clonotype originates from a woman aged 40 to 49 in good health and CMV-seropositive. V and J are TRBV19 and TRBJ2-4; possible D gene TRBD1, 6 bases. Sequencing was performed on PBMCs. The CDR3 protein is CASEGVKNIQYF. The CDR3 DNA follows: TGTGCCAGTGAGGGGGTAAAAAACATTCAGTACTTC.